This paragraph covers one TCR beta chain sequence. What it binds is not known. CDR1 is LGHNA and CDR2 is YSLEER in the germline V gene. J lost 3 bases, V lost 0 bases, and 1 base had no gene match. The CDR3 is 14 residues long. This entry comes from a study of T-cell memory formation after mild COVID-19. Study-wide points: Among clones contracting day 15 to 85, CD4/CD8 was balanced, whereas later expanders leaned CD4+. Among CD4+ contracting clones, most were CM and EM, and CD8+ ones EMRA.

Constant-segment-primed 5'RACE gave TCR alpha and TCR beta cDNA libraries with sample barcodes and UMIs. TCRdb re-derived calls from the 5' RACE reads in MiXCR, one entry per CDR3 protein. This sample has hundreds of thousands of distinct CDR3 sequences, with 23% found just once. What was sequenced was PBMCs or a T cell subset sorted from them (not recorded which). The sequence was collected from an adult woman who had mild COVID-19 (a few samples of this study predate the infection). Cell type and time point are not known. This chain uses TRBV4-3 with TRBJ1-1; TRBD1 matches at 7 bases. As DNA, the CDR3 is TGCGCCAGCAGCCAAGAGGGACAGTACACTGAAGCTTTCTTT. This translates into CASSQEGQYTEAFF.